This passage covers 3 T cell receptor beta chains from one sample sequenced in a study of cytomegalovirus exposure and HLA in healthy donors. PCR was performed using 60 Vbeta and 13 Jbeta primers. TCRdb's table, derived via immunoSEQ multiplex PCR, lists solely in-frame clones and lacks some. The sample gives some 130,000 clones, 75% to 85% of which show up once; under 7% is in the top ten. The specimen sequenced was PBMCs. These receptors were taken from a woman between 40 and 50 years old in good health and CMV-seropositive.

V gene TRBV7-9 combines with J gene TRBJ1-1, with unresolved D. This CDR3 comprises 16 residues. Germline assignment: CDR1 SEHNR and CDR2 FQNEAQ (reference sequence). V was pared by 4 bases and J by 4 bases, with 19 bases between. CDR3 DNA: TGTGCCAGCAGCTACCCGGGGTTGGGTTTGGGCACTGAAGCTTTCTTT. Residues: CASSYPGLGLGTEAFF.

The gene calls are TRBV4-3 and TRBJ2-3; no clear D. The V end was cut by 0 bases, the J end by 5 bases, with 6 bases between. Germline V gene sequence: CDR1 LGHNA, CDR2 YSLEER. This CDR3 spans 13 amino acids. The CDR3: CASSQDFLDTQYF. CDR3 bases: TGCGCCAGCAGCCAAGATTTCCTAGATACGCAGTATTTT.

The chain joins TRBV2 to TRBJ2-2; tentatively, D is TRBD1 (6 bases). With 4 bases removed from V and 4 bases from J, the gap between germline ends came to 13 bases. The CDR3 is made up of 15 amino acids. Germline CDR1 reads SNHLY; CDR2 reads FYNNEI. The CDR3 region has the DNA TGTGCCAGCAGTGGCCAGGGGCGAGTCACCGGGGAGCTGTTTTTT. As protein: CASSGQGRVTGELFF.